This TCR beta chain was captured by sequencing in a study of PD-L1 blockade in urothelial cancer. Here immunoSEQ multiplex PCR was the method, and the copy in TCRdb shows in-frame clones only, minus some. The table has tens of thousands of clones, 81% seen once. Time point reported: pretreatment peripheral blood. The germline CDR1 and CDR2 sequences are GTSNPN and SVGIG (reference sequence). V lost 0 bases, J lost 8 bases, and 8 bases stayed unmatched. This CDR3 is built from 14 residues. This clone was recorded only once. The receptor's source is a man between 65 and 85 years old with urothelial cancer. The starting material was PBMCs, obtained around atezolizumab (anti-PD-L1) treatment. This rearrangement joins TRBV30 to TRBJ1-2; 8 nucleotides align to TRBD1. CDR3 bases: TGTGCCTGGAGTGTAAAGAGGGACAGGTGGGGCTACACCTTC. This codes for CAWSVKRDRWGYTF.